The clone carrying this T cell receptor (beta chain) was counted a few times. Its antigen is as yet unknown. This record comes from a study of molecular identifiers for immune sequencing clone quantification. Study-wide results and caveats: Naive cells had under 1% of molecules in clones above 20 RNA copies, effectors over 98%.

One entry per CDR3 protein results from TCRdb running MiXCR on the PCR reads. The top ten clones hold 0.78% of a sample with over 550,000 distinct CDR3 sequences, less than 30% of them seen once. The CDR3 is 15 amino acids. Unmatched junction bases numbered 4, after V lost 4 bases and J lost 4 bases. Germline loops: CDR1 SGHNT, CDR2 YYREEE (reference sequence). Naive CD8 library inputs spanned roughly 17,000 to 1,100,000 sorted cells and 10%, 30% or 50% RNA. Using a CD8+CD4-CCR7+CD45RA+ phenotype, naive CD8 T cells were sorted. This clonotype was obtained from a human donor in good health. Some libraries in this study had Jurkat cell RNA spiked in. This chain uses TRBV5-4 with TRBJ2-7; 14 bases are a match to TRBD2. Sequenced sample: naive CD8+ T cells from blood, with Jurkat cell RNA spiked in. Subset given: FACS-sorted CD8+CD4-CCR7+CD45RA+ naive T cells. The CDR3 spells CASSPGLAGEYEQYF. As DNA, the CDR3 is TGTGCCAGCAGCCCGGGACTAGCGGGAGAGTACGAGCAGTACTTC. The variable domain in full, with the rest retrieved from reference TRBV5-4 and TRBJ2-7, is ETGVTQSPTHLIKTRGQQVTLRCSSQSGHNTVSWYQQALGQGPQFIFQYYREEENGRGNFPPRFSGLQFPNYSSELNVNALELDDSALYLCASSPGLAGEYEQYFGPGTRLTVT.